The entry below gives a single T cell receptor beta chain sequence along with its context. No antigen is known for it. The authors obtained approximately 2 micrograms of genomic DNA from cryopreserved PBMCs for TCR beta libraries. The sample belongs to a study of cytotoxic CD8 clonotypes in ibrutinib-treated CLL. Study overall: There were roughly 10 relapsed/refractory patients and roughly 15 treatment-naive patients, and 17 were IGHV unmutated. Study results and limitations: Clonality correlated strongly with circulating CD8+ T cells and exceeded age-matched healthy donors at baseline.

V shed 9 bases and J 3 bases; nucleotides not matched to a gene: 7. This CDR3 has 15 amino acids. The germline V gene has CDR1 ENHRY and CDR2 SYGVKD. Investigators sought sequencing depths of between 1 in 200,000 and 1 in 1 million T cells. The repertoire was sequenced with immunoSEQ multiplex PCR; TCRdb's copy has only in-frame clones and lacks some. The repertoire has hundreds of thousands of clones, more than 65% of them found once; the top ten carry more than 6%. The sequencing used PBMCs, collected before ibrutinib treatment. This clonotype was obtained from a human donor with chronic lymphocytic leukemia. The rearrangement uses TRBV10-3 and TRBJ2-3; 12 nucleotides match TRBD2. CDR3 bases: TGTGCCATTTCGACTAGCGGGAGTAGGACAGATACGCAGTATTTT. It translates to CAISTSGSRTDTQYF.